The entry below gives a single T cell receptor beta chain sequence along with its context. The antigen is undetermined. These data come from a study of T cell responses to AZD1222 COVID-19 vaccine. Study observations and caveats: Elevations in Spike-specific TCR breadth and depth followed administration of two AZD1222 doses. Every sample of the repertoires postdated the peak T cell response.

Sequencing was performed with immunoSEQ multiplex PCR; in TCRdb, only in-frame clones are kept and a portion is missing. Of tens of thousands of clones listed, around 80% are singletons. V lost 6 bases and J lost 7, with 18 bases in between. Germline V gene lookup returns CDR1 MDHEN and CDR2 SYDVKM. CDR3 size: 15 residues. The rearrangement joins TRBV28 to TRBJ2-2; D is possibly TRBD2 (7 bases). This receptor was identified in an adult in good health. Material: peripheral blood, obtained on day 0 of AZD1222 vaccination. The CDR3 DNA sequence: TGTGCCAGCAGGTGGGGGGGCGATCTTGGCGGGGAGCTGTTTTTT. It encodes CASRWGGDLGGELFF. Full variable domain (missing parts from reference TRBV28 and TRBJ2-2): DVKVTQSSRYLVKRTGEKVFLECVQDMDHENMFWYRQDPGLGLRLIYFSYDVKMKEKGDIPEGYSVSREKKERFSLILESASTNQTSMYLCASRWGGDLGGELFFGEGSRLTVL.